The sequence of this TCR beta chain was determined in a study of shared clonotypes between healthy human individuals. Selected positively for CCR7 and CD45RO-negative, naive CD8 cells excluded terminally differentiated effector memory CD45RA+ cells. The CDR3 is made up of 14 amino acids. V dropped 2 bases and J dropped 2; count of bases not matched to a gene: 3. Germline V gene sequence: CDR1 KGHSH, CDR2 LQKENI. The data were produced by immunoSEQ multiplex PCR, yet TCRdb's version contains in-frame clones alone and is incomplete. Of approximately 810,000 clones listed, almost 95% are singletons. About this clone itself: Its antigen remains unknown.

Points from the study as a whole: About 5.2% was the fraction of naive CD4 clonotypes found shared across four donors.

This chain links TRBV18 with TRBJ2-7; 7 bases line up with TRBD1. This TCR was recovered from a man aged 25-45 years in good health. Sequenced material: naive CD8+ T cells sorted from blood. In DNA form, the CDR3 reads TGTGCCAGCTCACCATCCCAGGGGGCCTACGAGCAGTACTTC. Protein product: CASSPSQGAYEQYF.